What follows are 17 T cell receptor beta chains derived from one specimen sequenced in a study of T-cell memory formation after mild COVID-19. TCRdb reanalysed the 5' RACE reads using MiXCR and keeps one entry per CDR3 protein. Among fewer than 350,000 distinct CDR3 sequences listed, around 15% were seen once. The sequencing input was PBMCs or a T cell subset sorted from them (not recorded which). These receptors were collected from a man aged 18 to 30 who had mild COVID-19 (a few samples of this study predate the infection). Cell type and time point are not known.

The V gene is TRBV20-1, the J gene TRBJ2-3; D not resolved. CDR1 and CDR2 (germline): DFQATT, SNEGSKA (reference sequence). The CDR3 has 15 residues. The V gene lost 5 bases and the J gene lost 0 bases, with 15 bases spanning the gap. The CDR3 region has the DNA TGCAGTGCTTCCTCTCGGTACTCTAGCACAGATACGCAGTATTTT. Its translation: CSASSRYSSTDTQYF.

In its sample, this clonotype was seen a few times. The chain couples TRBV27 to TRBJ1-5, with a tentative D call TRBD1 (5 bases). The CDR3 totals 14 residues. The V and J ends lost 2 bases and 7 bases respectively, with 12 bases between them. Germline loops: CDR1 MNHEY, CDR2 SMNVEV (reference sequence). The CDR3 sequence: CASSLRGSGQPQHF. CDR3 DNA: TGTGCCAGCAGTTTACGGGGGAGTGGCCAGCCCCAGCATTTT.

This chain connects TRBV5-6 to TRBJ2-7, with D possibly TRBD1 on 7 matching bases. Per the germline V gene, CDR1 is SGHDT and CDR2 is YYEEEE. The CDR3 loop spans 15 amino acids. V lost 5 bases, J lost 5 bases, and 20 bases lay in between. The CDR3 DNA reads as TGTGCCAGCAGACAGGCAGGGGGGACTTGGGACGAGCAGTACGTC. It encodes CASRQAGGTWDEQYV.

This chain uses TRBV9 with TRBJ2-3, with D perhaps given as TRBD1 or TRBD2 (5 bases each). This CDR3 region has 14 residues. Germline V gene lookup returns CDR1 SGDLS and CDR2 YYNGEE. The V end lost 3 bases, the J end lost 0 bases, and 8 bases lay between the germline ends. The CDR3 DNA reads as TGTGCCAGCAGCGGTAGGGACAGCACAGATACGCAGTATTTT. Protein sequence: CASSGRDSTDTQYF.

This chain links TRBV15 with TRBJ1-6, with 7 nucleotides matching TRBD1. Germline CDR1 and CDR2: LNHNV and YYDKDF (reference sequence). The length of the CDR3 is 16 residues. Losses at the gene ends were 1 base for V and 10 bases for J; bases not matched to a gene: 10. The CDR3 here is CATSRGVTGARSPLHF. The CDR3 DNA follows: TGTGCCACCAGCAGAGGCGTTACAGGGGCCAGGTCACCCCTCCACTTT.

This clonotype turned up a few times. The chain is built from TRBV6-5 and TRBJ1-6, with unresolved D. V lost 2 bases, J lost 0 bases, and 8 bases lay in between. The length of the CDR3 is 16 residues. Germline CDR1 reads MNHEY; CDR2 reads SVGAGI. CDR3 nucleotides: TGTGCCAGCAGTTACGGAGTATTCTCCTATAATTCACCCCTCCACTTT. Amino acids: CASSYGVFSYNSPLHF.

V gene TRBV20-1 combines with J gene TRBJ2-3; perhaps TRBD2 as D (6 bases). V dropped 6 bases and J dropped 1 base, with 17 bases sitting between them. CDR1 and CDR2 (germline): DFQATT, SNEGSKA (reference sequence). This CDR3 comprises 15 residues. CDR3 sequence (DNA): TGCAGTGCCGGGGGTTCCCTAGGGGGCACAGATACGCAGTATTTT. This translates into CSAGGSLGGTDTQYF.

This clonotype was seen more than once but under ten times. This chain links TRBV4-2 with TRBJ1-1; the D gene is possibly TRBD1 (5 bases). The germline V and J ends were trimmed by 5 bases and 1 base, with 11 bases remaining between them. The germline V gene has CDR1 LGHNA and CDR2 YNFKEQ. The CDR3 contains 14 residues. The CDR3, as DNA: TGTGCCAGCAGCTCATCGGGACCGAACACTGAAGCTTTCTTT. Amino acid sequence: CASSSSGPNTEAFF.

This clonotype was seen at least ten times. This sequence joins TRBV5-1 and TRBJ2-1, with TRBD2 matching 10 bases. CDR3 length: 17 amino acids. CDR1 is SGHRS, CDR2 YFSETQ, per germline. The V and J ends lost 1 base and 7 bases, in that order; junction bases with no gene match: 11. The CDR3 DNA reads as TGCGCCAGCAGCTTGTCAGCGGGGGGGCTCAGCGGTAATGAGCAGTTCTTC. It encodes CASSLSAGGLSGNEQFF.

This clonotype was observed a few times. V usage is TRBV7-2 and J usage is TRBJ1-3; maybe TRBD1 (5 bases). Germline CDR1 reads SGHTA; CDR2 reads FQGNSA. The length of the CDR3 is 14 residues. V gave up 5 bases and J gave up 4 bases, with 12 bases separating them. The CDR3 loop reads CASSPGPGGNTIYF. In DNA form, the CDR3 reads TGTGCCAGCAGCCCGGGACCGGGAGGAAACACCATATATTTT.

This clonotype was counted only a few times. This chain joins TRBV7-9 and TRBJ2-1, with TRBD2 identical over 7 bases. CDR1 is SEHNR and CDR2 is FQNEAQ in the germline V gene (reference sequence). V lost 0 bases, J lost 7 bases, and 3 bases stayed unmatched. This CDR3 spans 14 amino acids. CDR3 loop: CASSLAVAGNEQFF. CDR3 DNA sequence: TGTGCCAGCAGCTTAGCGGTAGCGGGTAATGAGCAGTTCTTC.

The CDR3 DNA sequence: TGCAGTGCTAGAGAACGGAACAGGGAGACCCAGTACTTC. This codes for CSARERNRETQYF. V is TRBV20-1 and J is TRBJ2-5, with D possibly being TRBD1 (5 bases). V lost 0 bases, J lost 5 bases, and 10 bases lay in between. The CDR3 runs 13 residues. In germline, CDR1 is DFQATT, CDR2 SNEGSKA (reference sequence).

The chain carries TRBV20-1 and TRBJ1-5; TRBD1 matches 7 bases. This CDR3 contains 12 residues. Per germline, CDR1 DFQATT and CDR2 SNEGSKA (reference sequence). V trimming: 3 bases; J trimming: 10 bases; junction bases outside the gene matches: 6. DNA for the CDR3: TGCAGTGCTAGCTACAGGGGAGGTCCCCAGCATTTT. Its protein product is CSASYRGGPQHF.

The V and J genes are TRBV5-1 and TRBJ1-1; D ambiguous. The ends were cut back, 1 base at V and 7 bases at J, with 11 bases in the middle. The CDR3 spans 13 residues. Germline lookup yields CDR1 SGHRS and CDR2 YFSETQ. The CDR3 nucleotides are TGCGCCAGCAGCTTGACGGATGGGATTGAAGCTTTCTTT. It translates to CASSLTDGIEAFF.

This clonotype was seen ten or more times. CDR3 nucleotide sequence: TGCGCCAGCAGCCAAGAATGGAGGGCAGGCCGGAGACTATTGGAAGATACGCAGTATTTT. Translated: CASSQEWRAGRRLLEDTQYF. The V and J genes are TRBV4-3 and TRBJ2-3, with D tentatively TRBD2 (6 bases). Germline CDR1 is LGHNA and CDR2 is YSLEER. The CDR3 spans 20 residues. Trimming cost V 0 bases and J 5 bases, with 27 bases left between them.

With respect to this clonotype: Given a much more abundant clone one base away, this may be a read error. The CDR3 spells CASSPGLVDTQYF. CDR3 DNA: TGTGCCAGCAGCCCGGGACTGGTAGATACGCAGTATTTT. The J gene is TRBJ2-3, the V gene TRBV11-3, with a weak D call TRBD2 (6 bases). The CDR3 sequence is 13 residues long. The ends were cut back, 5 bases at V and 5 bases at J, with 11 bases in the middle. From germline, CDR1 is SGHNT and CDR2 YENEEA.

This clonotype was found many times. This sequence joins TRBV7-2 and TRBJ1-2; no clear D gene. Germline CDR1 and CDR2: SGHTA and FQGNSA. Trimming took off 5 bases at V and 4 bases at J, with 11 bases between the two ends. This CDR3 is built from 13 residues. CDR3 DNA sequence: TGTGCCAGCAGCGCGGACGGATTCTATGGCTACACCTTC. This gives the protein CASSADGFYGYTF.